Presented here are 14 T cell receptor beta chains from one specimen sequenced in a study of shared T cell receptors in the human thymus. Assay: immunoSEQ multiplex PCR; the TCRdb copy retains only in-frame clones and omits some. The sample has 700,000 or so clones, 75% to 90% seen once. These data were also reused for a study on human thymus T cells.

The sample taken for sequencing was thymocytes. These receptors all stem from a girl less than two years old with a congenital heart defect.

This clone was detected a few times. The J gene is TRBJ2-2, the V gene TRBV28; maybe TRBD2 (5 bases). Trimming removed 5 bases at V and 5 bases at J, with 18 bases between. There are 16 residues in the CDR3. Germline-derived CDR1 and CDR2 are MDHEN and SYDVKM. The CDR3 DNA is TGTGCCAGCAGTCCGGGAAAAACAGTGGAGACCGGGGAGCTGTTTTTT. Protein product: CASSPGKTVETGELFF.

The V gene is TRBV7-2, the J gene TRBJ2-5, with D possibly matching TRBD1 (5 bases). V lost 1 base and J 5 bases, leaving 5 bases between the germline ends. This CDR3 is built from 12 residues. The V gene's germline CDR1 is SGHTA and CDR2 FQGNSA. CDR3 amino acids: CASSLDRETQYF. CDR3 nucleotide sequence: TGTGCCAGCAGCTTAGACAGGGAGACCCAGTACTTC.

The J gene is TRBJ1-1, the V gene TRBV10-3, with a possible D match to TRBD1 (5 bases). The V gene lost 8 bases and the J gene lost 0 bases, with 25 bases spanning the gap. Germline V lookup: CDR1 ENHRY, CDR2 SYGVKD. The CDR3 totals 18 residues. CDR3 sequence (DNA): TGTGCCATCGGGGGGGTGCAGACGACACCTTCTATGAACACTGAAGCTTTCTTT. Amino acid sequence: CAIGGVQTTPSMNTEAFF.

In its sample, this clone was seen once. This chain joins TRBV5-6 and TRBJ2-7; D not resolved. V was pared by 3 bases and J by 7 bases, with 17 bases between. CDR1 is SGHDT, CDR2 YYEEEE, per germline. The CDR3 totals 14 residues. CDR3 in amino acids: CASSSDFAPGEQYF. The DNA for the CDR3 is TGTGCCAGCAGCTCAGACTTTGCACCCGGGGAGCAGTACTTC.

This clone was counted once. V is TRBV15 and J is TRBJ1-4, with D uncertain. The CDR3 extends over 18 amino acids. Trimming stripped 3 bases from V and 5 bases from J, with 22 bases between. CDR1 and CDR2 (germline): LNHNV, YYDKDF (reference sequence). CDR3 bases: TGTGCCACCAGCAGTGCTTCCCATTTTATGGTTCAGAATGAAAAACTGTTTTTT. Translation: CATSSASHFMVQNEKLFF.

The CDR3 nucleotides read TGTGCCTGGAGTGTATTCGGGACAGGGATGAGGGAGCAGTACTTC. As protein: CAWSVFGTGMREQYF. The V gene is TRBV30, the J gene TRBJ2-7; 9 nucleotides line up with TRBD1. The CDR3 sequence is 15 residues long. After removal of 0 bases from V and 7 bases from J, the junction contained 10 bases not matched to a gene. Looked up from germline, CDR1 is GTSNPN and CDR2 is SVGIG (reference sequence).

The V and J genes are TRBV7-6 and TRBJ2-6, with TRBD2 identical over 11 bases. The V gene end was trimmed by 3 bases and the J gene end by 1 base; junction bases not matched to a gene: 2. The CDR3 is 17 residues long. Germline V gene sequence: CDR1 SGHVS, CDR2 FNYEAQ. CDR3 in amino acids: CASSFTSGGSGANVLTF. CDR3 nucleotides: TGTGCCAGCAGCTTTACTAGCGGGGGTTCTGGGGCCAACGTCCTGACTTTC.

The chain couples TRBV7-6 to TRBJ1-1; D gene unclear. Germline values: CDR1 SGHVS, CDR2 FNYEAQ. Between the trimmed V and J ends, which lost 2 bases and 1 base, there was a span of 17 bases. The CDR3 consists of 17 residues. CDR3 sequence: CASSLQSRWYSNTEAFF. CDR3 nucleotide sequence: TGTGCCAGCAGCTTACAAAGTCGGTGGTACTCGAACACTGAAGCTTTCTTT.

Points on this clone: The junction departs from the called germline gene at one end, perhaps through a read error. This sequence joins TRBV7-7 and TRBJ2-5; TRBD2 might be the D (6 bases). Germline V gives CDR1 SSHAT, CDR2 FNYEAQ (reference sequence). CDR3 length: 14 residues. CDR3 DNA: TGTGCTAGCAGCTTTCCCGGGAGCCAAGAGACCCAGTACTTC. It codes for CASSFPGSQETQYF.

Only one count was recorded for this clone. This chain connects TRBV13 to TRBJ1-4, with D possibly being TRBD1 (5 bases). The CDR3 sequence is 16 residues long. Per the germline V gene, CDR1 is PRHDT and CDR2 is FYEKMQ (reference sequence). The germline V and J ends were trimmed by 0 bases and 2 bases, with 10 bases remaining between them. The CDR3 nucleotides read TGTGCCAGCAGCTTAGGGGGGCGAAGGACTAATGAAAAACTGTTTTTT. Amino acids: CASSLGGRRTNEKLFF.

CDR3 nucleotide sequence: TGTGCCAGCAGCGGACAGTCCTTTCGGTACGAGCAGTACTTC. It specifies CASSGQSFRYEQYF. The rearrangement links TRBV9 to TRBJ2-7; possible D gene TRBD1, 5 bases. The V end lost 3 bases, the J end lost 4 bases, and 14 bases lay between the germline ends. Germline CDR1 SGDLS, CDR2 YYNGEE. This CDR3 region has 14 residues.

The rearrangement joins TRBV6-1 to TRBJ1-2, with D hard to call. V lost 2 bases and J lost 5, with 24 bases in between. CDR1 and CDR2 (germline): MNHNS, SASEGT. The CDR3 length is 18 residues. The DNA of the CDR3 is TGTGCCAGCAGTGAATGGTGGCATCCGTACGCTAGCGGGTATGGCTACACCTTC. Residues: CASSEWWHPYASGYGYTF.

This clone was seen only a few times. The gene calls are TRBV10-2 and TRBJ1-3, with D possibly matching TRBD1 (5 bases). This CDR3 has 14 amino acids. Trimming shortened V by 2 bases and J by 2 bases, and 7 bases separated the two germline ends. Germline CDR1 and CDR2: WSHSY and SAAADI. The CDR3 is CASSEQQAGNTIYF. Written as DNA, the CDR3 is TGCGCCAGCAGTGAGCAACAGGCTGGAAACACCATATATTTT.

CDR3 sequence (DNA): TGTGCCAGCAGTTCCCCCCCGGACAGGGTTTATGAGCAGTTCTTC. Amino acids: CASSSPPDRVYEQFF. The J gene is TRBJ2-1, the V gene TRBV28, with TRBD1 identical over 8 bases. The germline CDR1 and CDR2 sequences are MDHEN and SYDVKM. This CDR3 comprises 15 residues. Unmatched junction bases numbered 10, after V lost 4 bases and J lost 8 bases.